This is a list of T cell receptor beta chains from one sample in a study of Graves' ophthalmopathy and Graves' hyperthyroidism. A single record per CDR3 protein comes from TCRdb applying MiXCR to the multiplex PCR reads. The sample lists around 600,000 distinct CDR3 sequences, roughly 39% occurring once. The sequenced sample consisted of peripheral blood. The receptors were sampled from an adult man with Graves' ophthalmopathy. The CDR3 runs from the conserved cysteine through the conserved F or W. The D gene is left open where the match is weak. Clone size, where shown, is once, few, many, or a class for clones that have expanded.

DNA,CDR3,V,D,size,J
TGTGCCAGCCCCCCGACCACAGATACGCAGTATTTT,CASPPTTDTQYF,TRBV25-1,-,once,TRBJ2-3
TGTGCCAGCAGCTTAGTACGGTACAATGAGCAGTTCTTC,CASSLVRYNEQFF,TRBV7-9,-,-,TRBJ2-1
TGTGCCAGCAGTACGATTACTAATGAAAAACTGTTTTTT,CASSTITNEKLFF,TRBV6-4,-,many,TRBJ1-4
TGTGCCAGTAGTAACGGGAGGGTCCAAGAGACCCAGTACTTC,CASSNGRVQETQYF,TRBV19,TRBD2,many,TRBJ2-5
TGTGCCATCAGTGCGGGAGGATTGTTTGAGCAGTTCTTC,CAISAGGLFEQFF,TRBV10-3,TRBD2,many,TRBJ2-1
TGTGCCAGCAGTTACTCGATTCAGGGGGGAGTGAGGAATCAGCCCCAGCATTTT,CASSYSIQGGVRNQPQHF,TRBV6-2/TRBV6-3,TRBD1,-,TRBJ1-5
TGTGCCATCAGTGGGACCCTCGGGTATGGCTACACCTTC,CAISGTLGYGYTF,TRBV10-3,-,many,TRBJ1-2
TGTGCCAGCAGCTGGGGACAGGACATGGCCTACGAGCAGTACTTC,CASSWGQDMAYEQYF,TRBV5-6,TRBD1,few,TRBJ2-7
TGTGCCAGCAGTTCAAAGCTCTGGACAGGGGCCCAAGAGACCCAGTACTTC,CASSSKLWTGAQETQYF,TRBV12-3/TRBV12-4,TRBD1,few,TRBJ2-5
TGTGCCACCAAGGGACAGGGGGAGGTCGAGCAGTACTTC,CATKGQGEVEQYF,TRBV10-3,TRBD1,many,TRBJ2-7
TGCAGTGCCCCGCGTCCTCCCTCACCCCTCCACTTT,CSAPRPPSPLHF,TRBV20-1,-,once,TRBJ1-6
TGTGCCAGCAGCGCTACTCCGGGGGAGACCCAGTACTTC,CASSATPGETQYF,TRBV9,-,many,TRBJ2-5
TGTGCCACCAGTGTGGGGGGGACAGGGGCTAACGTCCTGACTTTC,CATSVGGTGANVLTF,TRBV24-1,TRBD1,-,TRBJ2-6
TGTGCCCCGACAGGGGGCGAGACCCAGTACTTC,CAPTGGETQYF,TRBV10-3,TRBD1,few,TRBJ2-5
TGTGCCAGCAGCCAAGATAGGGTAGACCAGTCACCCCTCCACTTT,CASSQDRVDQSPLHF,TRBV4-2,-,many,TRBJ1-6
TGTGCCATCAGTGGCAGGGGGGAGCTGTTTTTT,CAISGRGELFF,TRBV10-3,-,few,TRBJ2-2
TGTGCCAGTAATCCGGGACTAGCGGGAACCGGGGAGCTGTTTTTT,CASNPGLAGTGELFF,TRBV19,TRBD2,few,TRBJ2-2
TGCAGCGTTGAAGATCTCCTAGCATCGGGAAAGACCCAGTACTTC,CSVEDLLASGKTQYF,TRBV29-1,-,many,TRBJ2-5
TGTGCCAGCAGCTTACTCGTCGTAGCTGAAGCTTTCTTT,CASSLLVVAEAFF,TRBV7-9,-,-,TRBJ1-1
TGCAGTGCTAGTACGCGGGAAAAACTGTTTTTT,CSASTREKLFF,TRBV20-1,-,-,TRBJ1-4
TGTGCCAGCAGTGAACCTGGTAGGAAACTGTTTTTT,CASSEPGRKLFF,TRBV6-1,-,few,TRBJ1-4
TGCAGCGTTGAAGGTGCCTCGACCGGGAACTTC,CSVEGASTGNF,TRBV29-1,-,-,TRBJ2-5
TGTGCCAGCAGCCCGACCGGATCCTCCTCGGTTGCCGGGGAGCTGTTTTTT,CASSPTGSSSVAGELFF,TRBV7-6,-,many,TRBJ2-2